The clone carrying this TCR beta chain was detected a few times. Its antigen is not known. TCRdb keeps only in-frame clones here, not all; method: immunoSEQ multiplex PCR. The sample lists about 67,000 clones, around four fifths occurring once. V shed 7 bases and J 3 bases; nucleotides not matched to a gene: 6. This CDR3 is built from 13 residues. Germline V gene sequence: CDR1 LNHDA, CDR2 SQIVND (reference sequence). The data belong to a study of PD-1 blockade in mismatch repair-deficient tumors. PCR or immunohistochemistry showed mismatch repair deficiency in every enrolled patient. A few pembrolizumab responders had their TCRs sequenced. Study results and caveats: After pembrolizumab, tumor-resident clones rose rapidly, then generally contracted before radiologic responses.

This sequence was found in an adult with mismatch repair-deficient cancer. This chain uses TRBV19 with TRBJ2-7; TRBD2 matches at 7 bases. This sample comprised peripheral blood, obtained 2 weeks after starting pembrolizumab. The CDR3 coding sequence is TGTGCCAGTACAGCGGGGATAGGCTACGAGCAGTACTTC. It specifies CASTAGIGYEQYF.